This passage covers 3 T cell receptor beta chains from one sample sequenced in a study of Ad26.COV2.S vaccination and SARS-CoV-2 variants. The method was immunoSEQ multiplex PCR; TCRdb's version includes in-frame clones alone and lacks a portion of them. Of approximately 460,000 clones listed, 70% to 90% are singletons. The treatment: 15 to 20 received Ad26.COV2.S at low or high dose, single or two shots; 5 received placebo; per-sample allocation not given. Sampling was performed 63 days after the first vaccine or placebo injection. The material was peripheral blood, obtained in a trial of Ad26.COV2.S vaccine versus placebo. The receptors derive from a person between 18 and 60 years old who received the Ad26.COV2.S COVID-19 vaccine or a placebo.

The chain is built from TRBV5-1 and TRBJ2-6, with 7 bases matching TRBD1. Germline-derived CDR1 and CDR2 are SGHRS and YFSETQ. Losses at the gene ends were 6 bases for V and 0 bases for J; bases not matched to a gene: 6. There are 16 residues in the CDR3. The CDR3 is CASTGQVSSGANVLTF. The CDR3 nucleotides read TGCGCCAGCACCGGACAGGTTAGCTCTGGGGCCAACGTCCTGACTTTC.

This sequence joins TRBV3-1 (or the pseudogene TRBV3-2) and TRBJ2-1; 12 bases map to TRBD2. V was clipped by 4 bases and J by 4 bases; unmatched bases: 2. Per germline, CDR1 LGHDT and CDR2 YNNKEL (reference sequence). CDR3 length: 15 residues. Here the CDR3 DNA reads TGTGCCAGCAGCCGCGGACTAGCGGGATACAATGAGCAGTTCTTC. Protein: CASSRGLAGYNEQFF.

J is TRBJ2-1 and V is TRBV28; D unclear. Between the trimmed V and J ends, which lost 5 bases and 6 bases, there was a span of 14 bases. This CDR3 comprises 14 residues. Per germline, CDR1 MDHEN and CDR2 SYDVKM. CDR3 region: CASSPQFGFNEQFF. For the CDR3, the DNA is TGTGCCAGCAGTCCACAATTCGGATTCAATGAGCAGTTCTTC.